This passage covers 26 T cell receptor beta chains from one sample sequenced in a study of T cells after yellow fever vaccination. TCRdb redid the calling of the 5' RACE reads with MiXCR, one entry per CDR3 protein. The data show about 400,000 distinct CDR3 sequences, with approximately 5.7% seen just once and over 12% held by the top ten. The sequencing used PBMCs, collected 5 days after the yellow fever booster vaccination. The receptors stem from a man between 25 and 39 years old who received the YFV17D yellow fever vaccine.

The chain couples TRBV20-1 to TRBJ2-2, with 9 bases identical to TRBD1. Trimming took 1 base from V and 0 from J; bases not matched to a gene: 0. The CDR3 length is 15 residues. Per germline, CDR1 DFQATT and CDR2 SNEGSKA (reference sequence). CDR3 nucleotides: TGCAGTGCTAGAGGGACAGGGGCGAACACCGGGGAGCTGTTTTTT. Translating gives CSARGTGANTGELFF.

This clonotype was recorded many times. The rearrangement uses TRBV12-3 or TRBV12-4 and TRBJ2-1; D may correspond to TRBD1 or TRBD2 (5 bases each). The V end was cut by 7 bases, the J end by 9 bases, with 13 bases between. The CDR3 contains 12 residues. The CDR3 DNA is TGTGCCAGCACCCCCGGGACCGGTGAGCAGTTCTTC. This codes for CASTPGTGEQFF.

The chain couples TRBV5-4 to TRBJ2-7; 8 bases line up with TRBD1. The CDR3 sequence is 14 residues long. The ends lost 3 bases at V and 5 bases at J; junction bases unmatched: 7. CDR1 and CDR2 from the germline V gene are SGHNT and YYREEE (reference sequence). Here the CDR3 reads CASSSGGALNEQYF. In nucleotides, the CDR3 is TGTGCCAGCAGCTCAGGGGGCGCGTTGAACGAGCAGTACTTC.

The CDR3 nucleotides read TGCAGTGCCACCAATGCCTTTGGAAACACCATATATTTT. Translating gives CSATNAFGNTIYF. The chain is built from TRBV20-1 and TRBJ1-3, with D uncertain. The CDR3 is 13 amino acids. Per the germline V gene, CDR1 is DFQATT and CDR2 is SNEGSKA (reference sequence). V lost 6 bases and J lost 3, with 12 bases in between.

The chain couples TRBV20-1 to TRBJ2-3; D uncertain. The CDR3 is 14 residues long. V dropped 4 bases and J dropped 0 bases, with 11 bases sitting between them. Germline V gives CDR1 DFQATT, CDR2 SNEGSKA (reference sequence). The CDR3 protein is CSAIGPLSTDTQYF. CDR3 bases: TGCAGTGCTATCGGGCCGCTAAGCACAGATACGCAGTATTTT.

This clonotype was seen a handful of times. The V gene is TRBV12-3 or TRBV12-4, the J gene TRBJ2-5; no firm D call. The V end lost 5 bases, the J end lost 4 bases, and 8 bases lay between the germline ends. The CDR3 contains 12 residues. The CDR3 loop is CASSGTRETQYF. CDR3 nucleotide sequence: TGTGCCAGCAGTGGAACGAGAGAGACCCAGTACTTC.

This clonotype occurred many times. The rearrangement links TRBV18 to TRBJ1-2; D remains ambiguous. Trimming removed 3 bases from V and 3 bases from J, with 17 bases in between. This CDR3 spans 16 amino acids. Germline V lookup: CDR1 KGHSH, CDR2 LQKENI. This chain's CDR3 is CASSPTRAEAYYGYTF. CDR3 bases: TGTGCCAGCTCACCGACGAGGGCCGAGGCGTACTATGGCTACACCTTC.

This clonotype appeared a few times. This chain links TRBV5-1 with TRBJ2-3; TRBD2 aligns across 8 bases. This CDR3 has 15 residues. The V and J ends lost 4 bases and 0 bases, in that order; junction bases with no gene match: 4. CDR1 and CDR2 (germline): SGHRS, YFSETQ. CDR3 in amino acids: CASSILAESTDTQYF. The CDR3 nucleotides are TGCGCCAGCAGCATACTAGCGGAGAGCACAGATACGCAGTATTTT.

This clonotype was picked up many times. V is TRBV5-1 and J is TRBJ2-2, with a weak D call TRBD2 (6 bases). The CDR3 contains 16 residues. The ends were cut back, 0 bases at V and 4 bases at J, with 13 bases in the middle. CDR1 SGHRS and CDR2 YFSETQ come from the germline V gene. CDR3 protein: CASSLGPLGGTGELFF. Here the CDR3 DNA reads TGCGCCAGCAGCTTGGGCCCCCTGGGGGGCACCGGGGAGCTGTTTTTT.

The chain combines TRBV6-5 with TRBJ1-6; 7 bases are a match to TRBD1. J lost 7 bases, V lost 0 bases, and 6 bases had no gene match. CDR3 length: 16 amino acids. In germline, CDR1 is MNHEY, CDR2 SVGAGI. The CDR3 DNA follows: TGTGCCAGCAGTTACTCGTCGGGACAGAGAAATTCACCCCTCCACTTT. Its protein product is CASSYSSGQRNSPLHF.

Remarks on this clonotype: A much larger clone differs from this one at a single base, so this may be a read error. The gene calls are TRBV5-8 and TRBJ2-1; D assignment may be TRBD1 or TRBD2 (5 bases each). CDR1 and CDR2 (germline): SGHTS, YDEGEE. CDR3 size: 14 residues. CDR3 region: CASGLVGGVNEQFF. CDR3 bases: TGTGCCAGCGGCTTGGTTGGGGGAGTGAATGAGCAGTTCTTC.

This clonotype was picked up a small number of times. V and J are TRBV29-1 and TRBJ2-7; D is uncertain. Germline V lookup: CDR1 SQVTM, CDR2 ANQGSEA. The CDR3 runs 13 residues. Trimming pared 5 bases from V and 6 bases from J, leaving 17 bases between. The CDR3 loop reads CSVSQPLSTEQYF. DNA of the CDR3: TGCAGCGTTTCACAACCCCTGAGCACCGAGCAGTACTTC.

This clonotype was seen a few times. The V and J genes are TRBV5-6 and TRBJ2-5, with D possibly being TRBD1 (5 bases). CDR1 and CDR2 from the germline V gene are SGHDT and YYEEEE. The V end lost 4 bases, the J end lost 5 bases, and 12 bases lay between the germline ends. The CDR3 has 13 residues. CDR3 amino acids: CASSGQAGETQYF. For the CDR3, the DNA is TGTGCCAGCAGCGGGCAGGCAGGGGAGACCCAGTACTTC. Filled out from reference TRBV5-6 and TRBJ2-5, the complete variable domain reads DAGVTQSPTHLIKTRGQQVTLRCSPKSGHDTVSWYQQALGQGPQFIFQYYEEEERQRGNFPDRFSGHQFPNYSSELNVNALLLGDSALYLCASSGQAGETQYFGPGTRLLVL.

The chain joins TRBV4-3 to TRBJ1-4; a weak D match, TRBD1 (6 bases). V gave up 0 bases and J gave up 7 bases, with 15 bases separating them. Looked up from germline, CDR1 is LGHNA and CDR2 is YSLEER. This CDR3 comprises 16 residues. CDR3 residues: CASSQDRGGVVEKLFF. The CDR3 DNA is TGCGCCAGCAGCCAAGATCGGGGGGGCGTAGTTGAAAAACTGTTTTTT.

In this sample, this clonotype turned up many times. The chain joins TRBV12-3 or TRBV12-4 to TRBJ2-1; D possibly uses TRBD1 or TRBD2 (5 bases each). Trimming took 2 bases from V and 6 from J, leaving 8 bases between them. The CDR3 runs 13 residues. CDR3 region: CASSLRGPNEQFF. CDR3 sequence (DNA): TGTGCCAGCAGTTTACGGGGCCCCAATGAGCAGTTCTTC.

J is TRBJ1-2 and V is TRBV28; 8 bases fit TRBD1. V was clipped by 6 bases and J by 1 base; unmatched bases: 4. Germline V gene data show CDR1 as MDHEN and CDR2 as SYDVKM. There are 14 residues in the CDR3. CDR3 region: CASRTTGDNYGYTF. CDR3 bases: TGTGCCAGCAGGACGACAGGGGATAACTATGGCTACACCTTC.

Notes on this clonotype: This may come from a read error, since a much larger clone is one base off. V usage is TRBV29-1 and J usage is TRBJ1-1; weak D call: TRBD1 (5 bases). V lost 6 bases, J lost 1 base, and 9 bases lay in between. The V gene's germline CDR1 is SQVTM and CDR2 ANQGSEA. This CDR3 comprises 12 residues. The CDR3 coding sequence is TGCAGCGTAAGGGGCTCGAACACTGAAGCTTTCTTT. This sequence encodes CSVRGSNTEAFF.

This clonotype was recorded a few times. The chain carries TRBV30 and TRBJ1-2; no clear D. Germline CDR1 and CDR2: GTSNPN and SVGIG (reference sequence). Trimming removed 0 bases at V and 7 bases at J, with 12 bases between. The length of the CDR3 is 13 residues. CDR3 sequence (DNA): TGTGCCTGGAGTGTACACGGCTCTACTGGCTACACCTTC. It codes for CAWSVHGSTGYTF. Full variable domain (missing parts from reference TRBV30 and TRBJ1-2): SQTIHQWPATLVQPVGSPLSLECTVEGTSNPNLYWYRQAAGRGLQLLFYSVGIGQISSEVPQNLSASRPQDRQFILSSKKLLLSDSGFYLCAWSVHGSTGYTFGSGTRLTVV.

This clonotype occurred a few times. V is TRBV18 and J is TRBJ2-5; 12 bases map to TRBD2. The CDR3 is 15 residues long. Trimming at V came to 4 bases and at J to 4 bases, leaving 4 bases not matched to a gene. The germline V gene has CDR1 KGHSH and CDR2 LQKENI. The DNA of the CDR3 is TGTGCCAGCTCACGCGGGACTAGCGGGTCAGAGACCCAGTACTTC. Encoded protein: CASSRGTSGSETQYF.

This clonotype appeared many times. J is TRBJ2-7 and V is TRBV18, with D possibly being TRBD1 (5 bases). V was cut by 0 bases and J by 0 bases, with 12 bases left in between. Germline V gives CDR1 KGHSH, CDR2 LQKENI. This CDR3 has 16 amino acids. CDR3 residues: CASSPPKTASSYEQYF. The CDR3 DNA reads as TGTGCCAGCTCACCACCTAAGACAGCCAGCTCCTACGAGCAGTACTTC.

This sequence joins TRBV21-1 and TRBJ2-4; the table's TRBD2 call for D was not verified on the DNA. TRBV21-1 is marked as a pseudogene. The CDR3 spans 19 residues. The CDR3 coding sequence is TGTGCCAGCAGCAAAGTAGGGCCCGACAGGAAACTTTCCAAAAACATTCAGTACTTC. As protein: CASSKVGPDRKLSKNIQYF.

This clonotype was counted between two and nine times. This chain uses TRBV5-1 with TRBJ2-1; 7 nucleotides align to TRBD1. J lost 1 base, V lost 3 bases, and 4 bases had no gene match. The germline gives CDR1 SGHRS, CDR2 YFSETQ. This CDR3 has 15 amino acids. Here the CDR3 reads CASSWGQISYNEQFF. DNA of the CDR3: TGCGCCAGCAGCTGGGGACAGATTTCCTACAATGAGCAGTTCTTC. The whole variable domain, remainder taken from reference TRBV5-1 and TRBJ2-1, is KAGVTQTPRYLIKTRGQQVTLSCSPISGHRSVSWYQQTPGQGLQFLFEYFSETQRNKGNFPGRFSGRQFSNSRSEMNVSTLELGDSALYLCASSWGQISYNEQFFGPGTRLTVL.

The chain recombines TRBV30 with TRBJ2-1; 8 bases align to TRBD2. With V trimmed by 0 bases and J by 4 bases, 5 bases remained unmatched. Germline V CDR1 and CDR2: GTSNPN, SVGIG (reference sequence). The CDR3 has 15 residues. CDR3 protein: CAWSVLSSGYNEQFF. CDR3 DNA: TGTGCCTGGAGTGTACTTTCTAGCGGGTACAATGAGCAGTTCTTC. Variable domain in full (rest from reference TRBV30 and TRBJ2-1): SQTIHQWPATLVQPVGSPLSLECTVEGTSNPNLYWYRQAAGRGLQLLFYSVGIGQISSEVPQNLSASRPQDRQFILSSKKLLLSDSGFYLCAWSVLSSGYNEQFFGPGTRLTVL.

This clonotype has ten or more counts. V usage is TRBV20-1 and J usage is TRBJ1-2; 8 positions match TRBD1. The trim removed 6 bases at V and 3 bases at J, leaving 6 bases unmatched. The CDR3 totals 13 residues. The germline V gene encodes CDR1 DFQATT and CDR2 SNEGSKA (reference sequence). This CDR3 reads CSARTGYDYGYTF. The DNA for the CDR3 is TGCAGTGCGCGGACAGGGTACGACTATGGCTACACCTTC.

In this sample, this clonotype turned up a few times. The chain employs TRBV20-1 and TRBJ2-6; no clear D. V lost 5 bases and J 3 bases, leaving 20 bases between the germline ends. Looked up from germline, CDR1 is DFQATT and CDR2 is SNEGSKA (reference sequence). The CDR3 loop spans 17 amino acids. CDR3 amino acids: CSAGVSSPWIGANVLTF. The CDR3, as DNA: TGCAGTGCTGGGGTGTCGTCCCCATGGATTGGGGCCAACGTCCTGACTTTC.

The genes are TRBV11-2 and TRBJ2-1; D uncertain. CDR1 SGHAT and CDR2 FQNNGV come from the germline V gene. This CDR3 is 14 amino acids long. With 1 base removed from V and 6 bases from J, the gap between germline ends came to 10 bases. The CDR3 region has the DNA TGTGCCAGCAGCTTAGCGACCATGTCCAATGAGCAGTTCTTC. It codes for CASSLATMSNEQFF.